This T cell receptor (beta chain) emerged from a study of T cell responses to AZD1222 COVID-19 vaccine. Across the study: Timing groups of about 4 and about 12 weeks for second doses were pooled.

Assay: immunoSEQ multiplex PCR; the TCRdb copy retains only in-frame clones and omits some. Of tens of thousands of clones in the sample, about nine tenths were seen once. Germline CDR1 reads MNHEY; CDR2 reads SMNVEV (reference sequence). The CDR3 is 13 residues long. Trimming removed 9 bases from V and 8 bases from J; junction bases left unmatched: 6. Whole-study results and caveats: When two AZD1222 doses had been given, Spike-specific TCR breadth and depth rose. Repertoires were obtained only post-peak T cell response. Nearly half of spike-specific TCRs reportedly go after variant regions that carry no mutations.

Note on this clone: Its specificity is not known.

The sequences come from peripheral blood, collected on day 0 of AZD1222 vaccination. The chain employs TRBV27 and TRBJ1-6, with 8 bases lining up with TRBD1. This clonotype was sampled from an adult in good health. This chain's CDR3 is CASCRTGHSPLHF. In nucleotides, the CDR3 is TGTGCCAGTTGCCGGACAGGGCATTCACCCCTCCACTTT.